Reported below is one T cell receptor (beta chain). The sample comes from a study of shared clonotypes between healthy human individuals. Selected positively for CCR7 and CD45RO-negative, naive CD8 cells excluded terminally differentiated effector memory CD45RA+ cells. Germline V gene data show CDR1 as SGHTA and CDR2 as FQGNSA. The ends were cut back, 1 base at V and 8 bases at J, with 12 bases in the middle. CDR3 length equals 15 residues. Here immunoSEQ multiplex PCR was the method, and the copy in TCRdb shows in-frame clones only, minus some. The table shows roughly 2,000,000 clones, with about 95% occurring only once.

V is TRBV7-2 and J is TRBJ1-6; D perhaps matches TRBD1 (6 bases). This receptor was obtained from a man between 18 and 29 years old in good health. Sequencing was performed on naive CD8+ T cells sorted from blood. CDR3 coding DNA: TGTGCCAGCAGCTTAGATGGGGGCGGGTATTCACCCCTCCACTTT. Its protein product is CASSLDGGGYSPLHF.